The 8 T cell receptor beta chains reported below all come from one sample, sequenced in a study of blood T cell repertoires in COVID-19. Sequencing used immunoSEQ multiplex PCR; TCRdb keeps in-frame clones, though not all of them. This table holds 75,000 to 100,000 clones, approximately 90% found once. The sample was peripheral blood. The receptors were gathered from an older man with acute or convalescent COVID-19.

This chain connects TRBV5-6 to TRBJ1-5, with 9 positions matching TRBD1. The CDR3 has 15 residues. Germline V gene lookup returns CDR1 SGHDT and CDR2 YYEEEE. The V gene end was trimmed by 3 bases and the J gene end by 2 bases; junction bases not matched to a gene: 3. CDR3 nucleotide sequence: TGTGCCAGCAGCTCGGACAGGGGACGCAATCAGCCCCAGCATTTT. It codes for CASSSDRGRNQPQHF.

V gene TRBV2 combines with J gene TRBJ1-6; 9 nucleotides agree with TRBD1. Trimming removed 7 bases from V and 5 bases from J; junction bases left unmatched: 6. The germline CDR1 and CDR2 sequences are SNHLY and FYNNEI. This CDR3 spans 15 amino acids. The CDR3 loop reads CASNTGGSHNSPLHF. The CDR3, as DNA: TGTGCCAGCAACACAGGGGGCAGCCATAATTCACCCCTCCACTTT. Full variable domain (missing parts from reference TRBV2 and TRBJ1-6): EPEVTQTPSHQVTQMGQEVILRCVPISNHLYFYWYRQILGQKVEFLVSFYNNEISEKSEIFDDQFSVERPDGSNFTLKIRSTKLEDSAMYFCASNTGGSHNSPLHFGNGTRLTVT.

This chain connects TRBV19 to TRBJ1-5; a weak D match, TRBD1 (5 bases). The CDR3 sequence is 15 residues long. Between the trimmed V and J ends, which lost 5 bases and 1 base, there was a span of 12 bases. The germline gives CDR1 LNHDA, CDR2 SQIVND (reference sequence). The CDR3 is CASSWRGTSNQPQHF. The CDR3 DNA is TGTGCCAGTAGTTGGAGGGGCACGAGCAATCAGCCCCAGCATTTT.

This rearrangement joins TRBV28 to TRBJ1-1; the D is unclear. V dropped 1 base and J dropped 3 bases, with 15 bases sitting between them. The germline gives CDR1 MDHEN, CDR2 SYDVKM. This CDR3 comprises 16 residues. The CDR3 region is CASSLYMTVGDTEAFF. The CDR3 DNA follows: TGTGCCAGCAGTTTATATATGACGGTCGGGGACACTGAAGCTTTCTTT.

This chain connects TRBV10-3 to TRBJ2-7, with D maybe TRBD2 (5 bases). Trimming shortened V by 8 bases and J by 9 bases, and 20 bases separated the two germline ends. Germline V gene data show CDR1 as ENHRY and CDR2 as SYGVKD. The CDR3 runs 13 residues. The CDR3 reads CAISPGPGTVQYV. Written as DNA, the CDR3 is TGTGCCATCTCGCCCGGGCCGGGAACGGTGCAGTACGTC.

V usage is TRBV5-1 and J usage is TRBJ1-1, with D possibly matching TRBD1 (6 bases). V lost 2 bases to trimming and J lost 1 base, with 9 bases between them. The length of the CDR3 is 14 residues. Germline V gene lookup returns CDR1 SGHRS and CDR2 YFSETQ. The CDR3 DNA reads as TGCGCCAGCAGCTTAGGGGGAAAGAACACTGAAGCTTTCTTT. Protein: CASSLGGKNTEAFF.

This rearrangement joins TRBV7-6 to TRBJ2-3; 12 nucleotides agree with TRBD2. J lost 5 bases, V lost 5 bases, and 8 bases had no gene match. In germline, CDR1 is SGHVS, CDR2 FNYEAQ. CDR3 length: 16 amino acids. The CDR3 nucleotides are TGTGCCAGCAGCCCTCTAGCGGGGGGGCAAATAGATACGCAGTATTTT. Translated, it gives CASSPLAGGQIDTQYF.

The rearrangement uses TRBV19 and TRBJ1-2; 10 bases line up with TRBD1. V shed 6 bases and J 4 bases; nucleotides not matched to a gene: 2. The CDR3 totals 13 residues. Per the germline V gene, CDR1 is LNHDA and CDR2 is SQIVND (reference sequence). This CDR3 is CASRTGGGYGYTF. For the CDR3, the DNA is TGTGCCAGTAGGACAGGGGGCGGCTATGGCTACACCTTC. Filled out from reference TRBV19 and TRBJ1-2, the complete variable domain reads DGGITQSPKYLFRKEGQNVTLSCEQNLNHDAMYWYRQDPGQGLRLIYYSQIVNDFQKGDIAEGYSVSREKKESFPLTVTSAQKNPTAFYLCASRTGGGYGYTFGSGTRLTVV.